This entry is about one TCR beta chain. The antigen is not known. This CDR3 spans 14 amino acids. The V and J ends lost 6 bases and 6 bases, in that order; junction bases with no gene match: 8. The germline gives CDR1 MRHNA, CDR2 SNTAGT. The data originate from a study of OX40 agonist ivuxolimab in advanced cancers. In the study overall: Patients were given ivuxolimab, an antibody that agonizes OX40 (CD134).

Study-level findings and limits: Low normalized T-cell clonal expansion also characterized some of the nonresponders. Both blood CD4+ and CD8+ T cells showed clonal growth by week 6 at 0.1 to 3.0 mg/kg.

Measured with immunoSEQ multiplex PCR; TCRdb has only the in-frame clones, and not every one. The data contain tens of thousands of clones, more than 85% of them singletons. J is TRBJ1-3 and V is TRBV6-4, with 7 bases identical to TRBD1. The TCR originated in an adult with an advanced solid tumor such as melanoma, head and neck, liver or kidney cancer. The sequences come from CD4+ or CD8+ T cells sorted from blood, collected in a trial of the OX40 agonist ivuxolimab. The CDR3 region has the DNA TGTGCCAGCAGAAAACAGGGGATGGAAAACACCATATATTTT. It translates to CASRKQGMENTIYF.